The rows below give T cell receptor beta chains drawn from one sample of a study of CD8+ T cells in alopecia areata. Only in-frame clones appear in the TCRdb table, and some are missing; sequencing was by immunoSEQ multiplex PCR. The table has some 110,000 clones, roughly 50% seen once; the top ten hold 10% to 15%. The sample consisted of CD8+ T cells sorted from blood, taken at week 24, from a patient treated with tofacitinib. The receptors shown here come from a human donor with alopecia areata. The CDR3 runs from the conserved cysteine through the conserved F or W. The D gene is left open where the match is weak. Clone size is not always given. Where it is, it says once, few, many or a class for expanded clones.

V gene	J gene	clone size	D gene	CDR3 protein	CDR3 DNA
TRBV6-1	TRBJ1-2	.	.	CAISEGRDQEANYGYTF	TGTGCCATCAGTGAAGGAAGGGACCAGGAAGCTAACTATGGCTACACCTTC
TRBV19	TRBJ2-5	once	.	CASSPQYQETQYF	TGTGCCAGTAGTCCGCAGTACCAAGAGACCCAGTACTTC
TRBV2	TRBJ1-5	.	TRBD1	CATSTGGYNQPQHF	TGTGCCACTTCGACAGGGGGTTACAATCAGCCCCAGCATTTT
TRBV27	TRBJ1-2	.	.	CASSLWVSSGYTF	TGTGCCAGCAGTTTATGGGTCTCTAGTGGCTACACCTTC
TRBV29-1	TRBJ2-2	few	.	CSVEARNTGELFF	TGCAGCGTTGAGGCCAGGAACACCGGGGAGCTGTTTTTT
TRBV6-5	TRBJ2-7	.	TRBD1	CASSFGQGTYEQYF	TGTGCCAGCAGTTTCGGACAGGGGACCTACGAGCAGTACTTC
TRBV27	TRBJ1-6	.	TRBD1	CASTTGSGGPLHF	TGTGCCAGCACCACAGGTTCAGGGGGACCCCTCCACTTT
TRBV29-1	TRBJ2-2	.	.	CSVVQGLLDTGELFF	TGCAGCGTCGTACAGGGTTTGTTGGACACCGGGGAGCTGTTTTTT
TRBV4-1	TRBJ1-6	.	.	CASSQIRAASPLHF	TGCGCCAGCAGCCAGATCAGGGCTGCGTCACCCCTCCACTTT
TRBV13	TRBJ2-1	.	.	CASSLERAWDEQFF	TGTGCCAGCAGCTTAGAAAGGGCCTGGGACGAGCAGTTCTTC
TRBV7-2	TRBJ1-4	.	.	CASSPLGRPDEKLFF	TGTGCCAGCAGCCCTCTAGGGAGGCCCGATGAAAAACTGTTTTTT
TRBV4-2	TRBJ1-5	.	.	CASSQTQEINQPQHF	TGTGCCAGCAGCCAGACTCAGGAGATCAATCAGCCCCAGCATTTT
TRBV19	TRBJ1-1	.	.	CASSPRTENTEAFF	TGTGCCAGTAGTCCTCGGACGGAGAACACTGAAGCTTTCTTT
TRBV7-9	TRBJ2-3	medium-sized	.	CASSPPTGTATDTQYF	TGTGCCAGCAGCCCCCCGACCGGGACCGCAACAGATACGCAGTATTTT
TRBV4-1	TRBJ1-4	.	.	CASSQASPKLFF	TGCGCCAGCAGCCAAGCCTCCCCGAAACTGTTTTTT
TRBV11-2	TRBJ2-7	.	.	CASSESGASYEQYF	TGTGCCAGCAGCGAAAGTGGGGCCTCCTACGAGCAGTACTTC
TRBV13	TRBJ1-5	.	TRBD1	CASSYSGGVGNQPQHF	TGTGCCAGCAGTTACTCAGGGGGCGTCGGCAATCAGCCCCAGCATTTT
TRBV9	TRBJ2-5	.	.	CASSGAGRKETQYF	TGTGCCAGCAGCGGAGCGGGCAGGAAAGAGACCCAGTACTTC
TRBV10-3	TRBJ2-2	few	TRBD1	CAIRDDRGSGELFF	TGTGCCATCAGGGATGACAGGGGATCCGGGGAGCTGTTTTTT
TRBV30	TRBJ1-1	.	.	CAWSVGTEAFF	TGTGCCTGGAGTGTAGGTACTGAAGCTTTCTTT